This is a list of T cell receptor beta chains from one sample in a study of blood T cell repertoires in COVID-19. The table came from immunoSEQ multiplex PCR; TCRdb's copy has only in-frame clones and leaves some out. The sample contains some 100,000 clones, approximately 91% of which appear only once. Sequenced input: peripheral blood. The source is a man aged 50 to 59 with active COVID-19. The CDR3 runs from the conserved cysteine through the conserved F or W. D genes are given only for firm matches. Not every row has a clone size; where given, it reads once, few, many or a size class.

clone size: -
D gene: TRBD1
J gene: TRBJ1-2
V gene: TRBV19
CDR3 protein: CASSITTGDSYGYTF
CDR3 DNA: TGTGCCAGTAGTATTACCACAGGGGATAGCTATGGCTACACCTTC

clone size: -
D gene: -
J gene: TRBJ2-1
V gene: TRBV9
CDR3 protein: CASSVSFGGVSSYNEQFF
CDR3 DNA: TGTGCCAGCAGCGTATCATTCGGGGGTGTGAGCTCCTACAATGAGCAGTTCTTC

clone size: -
D gene: -
J gene: TRBJ1-1
V gene: TRBV18
CDR3 protein: CASSPQSHRANTEAFF
CDR3 DNA: TGTGCCAGCTCACCTCAATCTCACAGGGCGAACACTGAAGCTTTCTTT

clone size: -
D gene: TRBD1
J gene: TRBJ1-1
V gene: TRBV27
CDR3 protein: CASNDRERTEAFF
CDR3 DNA: TGTGCCAGCAACGACAGGGAAAGGACTGAAGCTTTCTTT

clone size: -
D gene: -
J gene: TRBJ1-1
V gene: TRBV9
CDR3 protein: CASSVDYQGLNTEAFF
CDR3 DNA: TGTGCCAGCAGCGTAGATTACCAGGGGCTGAACACTGAAGCTTTCTTT

clone size: -
D gene: -
J gene: TRBJ2-3
V gene: TRBV10-3
CDR3 protein: CAIGGGGEPPTDTQYF
CDR3 DNA: TGTGCCATCGGTGGAGGCGGGGAGCCCCCCACAGATACGCAGTATTTT

clone size: -
D gene: -
J gene: TRBJ1-3
V gene: TRBV9
CDR3 protein: CASSPPLGNTIYF
CDR3 DNA: TGTGCCAGCAGCCCCCCCCTCGGAAACACCATATATTTT

clone size: -
D gene: -
J gene: TRBJ1-1
V gene: TRBV19
CDR3 protein: CASSNLLDTEAFF
CDR3 DNA: TGTGCCAGTAGTAATTTACTGGACACTGAAGCTTTCTTT

clone size: -
D gene: -
J gene: TRBJ1-4
V gene: TRBV5-1
CDR3 protein: CASSKRRTNEKLFF
CDR3 DNA: TGCGCCAGCAGCAAGAGGAGAACTAATGAAAAACTGTTTTTT

clone size: -
D gene: -
J gene: TRBJ1-5
V gene: TRBV2
CDR3 protein: CASSVGGAYQPQHF
CDR3 DNA: TGTGCCAGCAGTGTTGGAGGGGCCTATCAGCCCCAGCATTTT

clone size: -
D gene: -
J gene: TRBJ2-4
V gene: TRBV18
CDR3 protein: CASSHRERFNIQYF
CDR3 DNA: TGTGCCAGCTCACATAGAGAGCGATTCAACATTCAGTACTTC

clone size: -
D gene: TRBD1
J gene: TRBJ1-6
V gene: TRBV6-4
CDR3 protein: CASSAGTGDSPLHF
CDR3 DNA: TGTGCCAGCAGCGCCGGGACAGGGGATTCACCCCTCCACTTT

clone size: -
D gene: -
J gene: TRBJ1-5
V gene: TRBV5-6
CDR3 protein: CASSLTRGGMSNQPQHF
CDR3 DNA: TGTGCCAGCAGCTTAACTCGGGGAGGTATGAGCAATCAGCCCCAGCATTTT

clone size: -
D gene: -
J gene: TRBJ1-1
V gene: TRBV18
CDR3 protein: CASSQASLMNTEAFF
CDR3 DNA: TGTGCCAGCTCGCAGGCGAGCCTTATGAACACTGAAGCTTTCTTT

clone size: once
D gene: TRBD2
J gene: TRBJ2-5
V gene: TRBV3-1/TRBV3-2
CDR3 protein: CASSRTSGTRETQYF
CDR3 DNA: TGTGCCAGCAGCCGGACTAGCGGGACGCGGGAGACCCAGTACTTC

clone size: few
D gene: TRBD1
J gene: TRBJ1-2
V gene: TRBV19
CDR3 protein: CASSITRDRGFGYTF
CDR3 DNA: TGTGCCAGTAGTATAACCCGGGACAGGGGATTTGGCTACACCTTC

clone size: -
D gene: TRBD2
J gene: TRBJ2-1
V gene: TRBV3-1/TRBV3-2
CDR3 protein: CASSQPFSGRSYNEQFF
CDR3 DNA: TGTGCCAGCAGCCAACCCTTTAGCGGGAGATCCTACAATGAGCAGTTCTTC

clone size: -
D gene: TRBD2
J gene: TRBJ2-3
V gene: TRBV29-1
CDR3 protein: CSVDIAGSTDTQYF
CDR3 DNA: TGCAGCGTTGATATAGCGGGGTCCACAGATACGCAGTATTTT

clone size: -
D gene: -
J gene: TRBJ1-1
V gene: TRBV19
CDR3 protein: CASLSHDGGPGTEAFF
CDR3 DNA: TGTGCCAGTCTCTCCCATGATGGGGGCCCGGGCACTGAAGCTTTCTTT

clone size: -
D gene: -
J gene: TRBJ2-3
V gene: TRBV19
CDR3 protein: CASSIKGESDTQYF
CDR3 DNA: TGTGCCAGTAGTATTAAGGGGGAGTCAGATACGCAGTATTTT

clone size: -
D gene: -
J gene: TRBJ1-2
V gene: TRBV7-9
CDR3 protein: CASSLQAGHGYTF
CDR3 DNA: TGTGCCAGCAGCTTACAAGCAGGGCACGGCTACACCTTC

clone size: -
D gene: -
J gene: TRBJ1-5
V gene: TRBV3-1/TRBV3-2
CDR3 protein: CASSQRGHNQPQHF
CDR3 DNA: TGTGCCAGCAGCCAAAGGGGTCACAATCAGCCCCAGCATTTT

clone size: -
D gene: TRBD1
J gene: TRBJ1-5
V gene: TRBV10-3
CDR3 protein: CAISESPSGGGQPQHF
CDR3 DNA: TGTGCCATCAGTGAGTCTCCTTCAGGGGGTGGTCAGCCCCAGCATTTT

clone size: -
D gene: TRBD2
J gene: TRBJ2-5
V gene: TRBV7-9
CDR3 protein: CASSPGLAGRVIETQYF
CDR3 DNA: TGTGCCAGCAGCCCCGGACTAGCGGGCCGTGTTATAGAGACCCAGTACTTC

clone size: -
D gene: TRBD2
J gene: TRBJ2-1
V gene: TRBV7-3
CDR3 protein: CASSAQTSGVYNEQFF
CDR3 DNA: TGTGCCAGCAGCGCCCAGACTAGCGGGGTGTACAATGAGCAGTTCTTC

clone size: -
D gene: TRBD1
J gene: TRBJ1-2
V gene: TRBV19
CDR3 protein: CASIPLGTGGGYTF
CDR3 DNA: TGTGCCAGTATCCCATTAGGCACAGGGGGCGGCTACACCTTC

clone size: -
D gene: TRBD2
J gene: TRBJ2-1
V gene: TRBV7-9
CDR3 protein: CASSSRTSLRSYNEQFF
CDR3 DNA: TGTGCCAGCAGCTCCCGGACTAGCCTACGCTCCTACAATGAGCAGTTCTTC

clone size: once
D gene: -
J gene: TRBJ1-3
V gene: TRBV2
CDR3 protein: CASSEYGGEVGNTIYF
CDR3 DNA: TGTGCCAGCAGTGAATATGGGGGGGAGGTTGGAAACACCATATATTTT

clone size: -
D gene: TRBD1
J gene: TRBJ2-6
V gene: TRBV30
CDR3 protein: CAWDRGRSGANVLTF
CDR3 DNA: TGTGCCTGGGACAGGGGAAGGTCTGGGGCCAACGTCCTGACTTTC

clone size: once
D gene: TRBD1
J gene: TRBJ2-7
V gene: TRBV29-1
CDR3 protein: CSVGRDRVQNEQYF
CDR3 DNA: TGCAGCGTGGGTAGGGACAGGGTTCAGAACGAGCAGTACTTC

clone size: -
D gene: TRBD1
J gene: TRBJ2-7
V gene: TRBV19
CDR3 protein: CASSPGTGIEQYF
CDR3 DNA: TGTGCCAGTAGTCCCGGGACAGGGATCGAGCAGTACTTC

clone size: once
D gene: -
J gene: TRBJ2-5
V gene: TRBV19
CDR3 protein: CASSPDRAPGGTQYF
CDR3 DNA: TGTGCCAGTTCCCCCGACAGGGCGCCCGGGGGGACCCAGTACTTC

clone size: few
D gene: -
J gene: TRBJ2-7
V gene: TRBV6-4
CDR3 protein: CASSEFGGAYEQYF
CDR3 DNA: TGTGCCAGCAGTGAATTTGGAGGGGCCTACGAGCAGTACTTC

clone size: few
D gene: TRBD1
J gene: TRBJ2-7
V gene: TRBV2
CDR3 protein: CASSRGTGLYEQYF
CDR3 DNA: TGTGCCAGCAGTCGAGGGACAGGGCTTTACGAGCAGTACTTC

clone size: -
D gene: TRBD1
J gene: TRBJ1-3
V gene: TRBV25-1
CDR3 protein: CASSGQGLSGNTIYF
CDR3 DNA: TGTGCCAGCAGTGGACAGGGCCTCTCTGGAAACACCATATATTTT

clone size: -
D gene: TRBD1
J gene: TRBJ1-2
V gene: TRBV11-2
CDR3 protein: CASSSAQGARGYTF
CDR3 DNA: TGTGCCAGCAGCTCGGCACAGGGGGCGCGCGGCTACACCTTC

clone size: -
D gene: -
J gene: TRBJ2-7
V gene: TRBV28
CDR3 protein: CASSFRQAGISPSNYEQYF
CDR3 DNA: TGTGCCAGCAGTTTCCGGCAGGCAGGGATTAGTCCCTCCAACTACGAGCAGTACTTC

clone size: -
D gene: TRBD2
J gene: TRBJ2-1
V gene: TRBV5-1
CDR3 protein: CASSLALAGSSNEQFF
CDR3 DNA: TGCGCCAGCAGCTTGGCCTTAGCGGGATCCTCCAATGAGCAGTTCTTC

clone size: -
D gene: -
J gene: TRBJ2-5
V gene: TRBV5-1
CDR3 protein: CASSLIRSPGTQYF
CDR3 DNA: TGCGCCAGCAGCTTGATCCGCTCCCCGGGGACCCAGTACTTC

clone size: -
D gene: -
J gene: TRBJ2-1
V gene: TRBV7-9
CDR3 protein: CASSLVGLRVGEQFF
CDR3 DNA: TGTGCCAGCAGCTTAGTTGGACTCCGTGTTGGTGAGCAGTTCTTC

clone size: -
D gene: -
J gene: TRBJ2-6
V gene: TRBV5-1
CDR3 protein: CASSLQGLTGANVLTF
CDR3 DNA: TGCGCCAGCAGCTTGCAGGGTCTAACTGGGGCCAACGTCCTGACTTTC

clone size: once
D gene: TRBD2
J gene: TRBJ2-1
V gene: TRBV24-1
CDR3 protein: CATSDTGTTTTHTPYNEQFF
CDR3 DNA: TGTGCCACCAGTGATACCGGGACTACCACGACACACACCCCCTACAATGAGCAGTTCTTC

clone size: -
D gene: -
J gene: TRBJ1-6
V gene: TRBV19
CDR3 protein: CASSRRQVQGSPLHF
CDR3 DNA: TGTGCCAGTAGTAGACGACAGGTGCAGGGTTCACCCCTCCACTTT

clone size: -
D gene: TRBD1
J gene: TRBJ1-1
V gene: TRBV30
CDR3 protein: CAWSLWTGNTEAFF
CDR3 DNA: TGTGCCTGGAGCCTCTGGACAGGGAACACTGAAGCTTTCTTT

clone size: -
D gene: -
J gene: TRBJ1-2
V gene: TRBV2
CDR3 protein: CASSPDGSYGYTF
CDR3 DNA: TGTGCCAGCAGCCCAGACGGGTCTTATGGCTACACCTTC

clone size: -
D gene: -
J gene: TRBJ1-1
V gene: TRBV29-1
CDR3 protein: CSVFGDKATEAFF
CDR3 DNA: TGCAGCGTTTTCGGGGATAAGGCCACTGAAGCTTTCTTT